Listed below are T cell receptor beta chains from one sample, sequenced in a study of cytomegalovirus exposure and HLA in healthy donors. This table comes from immunoSEQ multiplex PCR, and its TCRdb copy is limited to in-frame clones, with some not included. The data contain 150,000 to 200,000 clones, approximately 82% of them singletons. The material sequenced was PBMCs. Receptors originate from a woman between 18 and 30 years old in good health and CMV-seropositive. The CDR3 runs from the conserved cysteine through the conserved F or W. Each record gives: J gene, V gene, D gene, clone size, CDR3 protein, CDR3 DNA. A D gene is named only where the DNA matches it firmly. The size entry is marked missing in some rows and otherwise reads once, few, many or a size class.

TRBJ2-3 TRBV10-3 TRBD1 . CAIRADREPEVGTDTQYF TGTGCCATCAGGGCCGACAGGGAGCCGGAGGTAGGCACAGATACGCAGTATTTT
TRBJ2-1 TRBV6-1 . . CASSESEGGAYNEQFF TGTGCCAGCAGTGAGTCGGAAGGGGGGGCCTACAATGAGCAGTTCTTC
TRBJ2-7 TRBV19 . . CASSPQTDPTYEQYF TGTGCCAGTAGCCCACAGACCGATCCGACCTACGAGCAGTACTTC
TRBJ2-5 TRBV9 TRBD1 . CASSARDRGQETQYF TGTGCCAGCAGCGCCCGGGACAGGGGTCAAGAGACCCAGTACTTC
TRBJ2-7 TRBV10-3 . . CAIADSSSYEQYF TGTGCCATTGCGGACAGTAGCTCCTACGAGCAGTACTTC
TRBJ1-5 TRBV19 . . CASSIDLGASNQPQHF TGTGCCAGTAGTATAGATCTTGGGGCCAGCAATCAGCCCCAGCATTTT
TRBJ2-3 TRBV7-7 . once CASSSGPMDTQYF TGTGCTAGCAGCTCAGGTCCAATGGATACGCAGTATTTT
TRBJ2-2 TRBV5-1 . . CASSFRARDTGELFF TGCGCCAGCAGCTTCAGGGCTCGGGACACCGGGGAGCTGTTTTTT
TRBJ1-1 TRBV18 TRBD1 . CASSPPLRQGVLDTEAFF TGTGCCAGCTCACCACCGTTGAGACAGGGGGTTTTGGACACTGAAGCTTTCTTT
TRBJ2-1 TRBV11-2 TRBD1 . CASSFSGTGGAENEQFF TGTGCCAGCAGCTTCTCCGGGACAGGGGGCGCAGAAAATGAGCAGTTCTTC
TRBJ1-2 TRBV28 TRBD1 . CASSTGQGVSGYTF TGTGCCAGCAGTACGGGACAGGGGGTGTCTGGCTACACCTTC
TRBJ2-3 TRBV11-2 TRBD2 . CASSLDRLAGGGDTQYF TGTGCCAGCAGCTTAGATCGACTAGCGGGGGGAGGGGATACGCAGTATTTT
TRBJ2-1 TRBV7-2 . . CASSLASMADNEQFF TGTGCCAGCAGCTTAGCTAGTATGGCGGACAATGAGCAGTTCTTC
TRBJ1-6 TRBV11-1 TRBD1 . CASSLRAQGAGSPLHF TGTGCCAGCAGCTTAAGGGCGCAGGGGGCAGGGTCACCCCTCCACTTT
TRBJ2-1 TRBV4-1 TRBD2 . CASSQGSSGGSPLGEQFF TGCGCCAGCAGCCAAGGGTCTAGCGGGGGGTCCCCCCTGGGGGAGCAGTTCTTC
TRBJ1-4 TRBV6-5 . . CASSPRGAGEKLFF TGTGCCAGCAGTCCCCGTGGGGCAGGAGAAAAACTGTTTTTT
TRBJ1-3 TRBV21-1 . . CASSFGERAFVRNTIYF TGTGCCAGCAGTTTTGGGGAGAGAGCCTTTGTGAGGAACACCATATATTTT
TRBJ1-1 TRBV30 . . CAWSVLGGTEAFF TGTGCCTGGAGTGTACTAGGGGGCACTGAAGCTTTCTTT
TRBJ2-6 TRBV28 . . CASGQGGVSGANVLTF TGTGCCAGCGGACAGGGAGGGGTCTCTGGGGCCAACGTCCTGACTTTC
TRBJ2-1 TRBV27 . . CASSFPPPNNEQFF TGTGCCAGCAGTTTCCCCCCTCCTAACAATGAGCAGTTCTTC
TRBJ1-3 TRBV4-2 . . CASSPDNSGNTIYF TGTGCCAGCAGCCCTGACAACTCTGGAAACACCATATATTTT
TRBJ1-2 TRBV7-9 . . CASSLGQGGGYTF TGTGCCAGCAGCTTAGGTCAGGGTGGTGGCTACACCTTC
TRBJ1-1 TRBV6-1 . . CASSEAGGNTEAFF TGTGCCAGCAGTGAAGCGGGGGGTAACACTGAAGCTTTCTTT
TRBJ1-2 TRBV29-1 . . CSVERAGGYGYTF TGCAGCGTTGAGAGGGCCGGCGGCTATGGCTACACCTTC
TRBJ1-4 TRBV27 TRBD1 . CASSSQGGREKLFF TGTGCCAGCAGTTCACAGGGGGGACGGGAAAAACTGTTTTTT
TRBJ1-1 TRBV2 . . CASSVTANTEAFF TGTGCCAGCAGTGTAACAGCCAACACTGAAGCTTTCTTT
TRBJ1-2 TRBV13 . . CASKQGQSNYGYTF TGTGCCAGCAAGCAGGGGCAATCGAACTATGGCTACACCTTC
TRBJ2-1 TRBV5-5 . . CASSLVETVNEQFF TGTGCCAGCAGCTTGGTGGAGACAGTTAATGAGCAGTTCTTC
TRBJ2-7 TRBV2 TRBD2 . CARAGVGGPVQYF TGTGCCAGGGCGGGGGTAGGTGGGCCGGTGCAGTACTTC
TRBJ2-1 TRBV9 . once CASSVVGADNEQFF TGTGCCAGCAGCGTCGTGGGGGCCGACAATGAGCAGTTCTTC
TRBJ2-7 TRBV6-5 . . CASSYDHRAYEQYF TGTGCCAGCAGTTACGATCACAGAGCCTACGAGCAGTACTTC
TRBJ1-5 TRBV19 TRBD1 . CASGHPTGVQPQHF TGTGCCAGTGGGCACCCGACAGGGGTTCAGCCCCAGCATTTT
TRBJ1-5 TRBV5-8 . . CASSLEPRQPQHF TGTGCCAGCAGCTTGGAACCGAGGCAGCCCCAGCATTTT
TRBJ1-3 TRBV10-3 TRBD1 . CAISEPGGQGANTIYF TGTGCCATCAGTGAGCCGGGGGGACAGGGGGCAAACACCATATATTTT
TRBJ2-3 TRBV6-4 TRBD2 . CASSSGGASDTQYF TGTGCCAGCAGTAGCGGGGGGGCGTCGGATACGCAGTATTTT
TRBJ2-2 TRBV7-2 . . CASSLWGAGELFF TGTGCCAGCAGCTTATGGGGGGCCGGGGAGCTGTTTTTT
TRBJ2-7 TRBV5-1 . few CASSFQGWSGEQYF TGCGCCAGCAGCTTCCAGGGGTGGTCGGGCGAGCAGTACTTC
TRBJ1-1 TRBV6-5 . . CASSSARGTEAFF TGTGCCAGCAGTTCGGCCCGGGGCACTGAAGCTTTCTTT
TRBJ2-5 TRBV7-3 . . CASSRGSVYQETQYF TGTGCCAGCAGCCGAGGCTCGGTGTACCAAGAGACCCAGTACTTC
TRBJ1-1 TRBV5-5 . . CASSFTDTLEAFF TGTGCCAGCAGCTTTACGGACACCCTTGAAGCTTTCTTT